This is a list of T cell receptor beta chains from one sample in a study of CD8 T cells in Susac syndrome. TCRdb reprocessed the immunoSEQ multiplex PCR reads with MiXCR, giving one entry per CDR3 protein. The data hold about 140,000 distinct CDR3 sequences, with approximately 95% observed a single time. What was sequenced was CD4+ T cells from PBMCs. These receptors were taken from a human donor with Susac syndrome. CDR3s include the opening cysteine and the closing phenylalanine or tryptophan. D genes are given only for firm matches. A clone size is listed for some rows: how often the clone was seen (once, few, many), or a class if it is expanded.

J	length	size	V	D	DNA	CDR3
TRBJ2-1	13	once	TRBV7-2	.	TGTGCCAGCAGCTTAAGTCGGAACAATGAGCAGTTCTTC	CASSLSRNNEQFF
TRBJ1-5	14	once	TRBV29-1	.	TGCAGCGTTGGGGGGAGTGGGTTCGACCAGCCCCAGCATTTT	CSVGGSGFDQPQHF
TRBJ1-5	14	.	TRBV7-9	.	TGTGCCAGCAGCTCCGGACAGACGGCTCAGCCCCAGCATTTT	CASSSGQTAQPQHF
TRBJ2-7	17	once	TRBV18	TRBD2	TGTGCCAGCTCACCTGCAGGACTAGCGGAAGGCTCCTACGAGCAGTACTTC	CASSPAGLAEGSYEQYF
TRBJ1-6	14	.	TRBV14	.	TGTGCCAGCAGCCAAGGTGGGGCCAATTCACCCCTCCACTTT	CASSQGGANSPLHF
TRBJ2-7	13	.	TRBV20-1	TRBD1	TGCAGTGCGCCGGGACAGGGGGCCTACGAGCAGTACTTC	CSAPGQGAYEQYF
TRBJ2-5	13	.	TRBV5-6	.	TGTGCCAGCAGCGGCCGGGGGAGGGAGACCCAGTACTTC	CASSGRGRETQYF
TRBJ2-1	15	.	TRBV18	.	TGTGCCAGCTCACCACTCTTGGGTATCAACAATGAGCAGTTCTTC	CASSPLLGINNEQFF
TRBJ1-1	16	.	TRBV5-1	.	TGCGCCAGCAGCTTGGCCGCAGGGTTTTTTGGCACTGAAGCTTTCTTT	CASSLAAGFFGTEAFF
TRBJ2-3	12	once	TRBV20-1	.	TGCAGTGGGACAAAACGAGCGGATACGCAGTATTTT	CSGTKRADTQYF
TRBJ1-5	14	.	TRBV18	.	TGTGCCAGCTCACTAGCCGGGACCAATCAGCCCCAGCATTTT	CASSLAGTNQPQHF
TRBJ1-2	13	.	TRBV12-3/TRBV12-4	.	TGTGCCAGCAGTTTAGCCCCCGCCTATGGCTACACCTTC	CASSLAPAYGYTF
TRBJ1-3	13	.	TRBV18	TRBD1	TGTGCCAGCTCACCCGACAGGGTGGACACCATATATTTT	CASSPDRVDTIYF
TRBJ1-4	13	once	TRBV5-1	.	TGCGCCAGCAGCTTGAATGTCGGAGAAAAACTGTTTTTT	CASSLNVGEKLFF
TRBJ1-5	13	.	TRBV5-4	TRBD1	TGTGCCAGCAGCTTCGACAGGGGCCAGCCCCAGCATTTT	CASSFDRGQPQHF
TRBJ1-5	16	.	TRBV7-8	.	TGTGCCAGCAGCGAGGGTTCGGTAGGCCCCAATCAGCCCCAGCATTTT	CASSEGSVGPNQPQHF
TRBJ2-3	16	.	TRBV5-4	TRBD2	TGTGCCAGCAGCTTGTCCGCGGGAGGGAGCACAGATACGCAGTATTTT	CASSLSAGGSTDTQYF
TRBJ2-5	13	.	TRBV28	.	TGTGCCAGCCACCGGGCCGCGAAAGAGACCCAGTACTTC	CASHRAAKETQYF
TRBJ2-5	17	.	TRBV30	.	TGTGCCTGGATAGGAAAGGGACTCATCCGGCAACAAGAGACCCAGTACTTC	CAWIGKGLIRQQETQYF
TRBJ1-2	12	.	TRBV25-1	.	TGTGCCAGCAGTGCGGCAGGCTATGGCTACACCTTC	CASSAAGYGYTF
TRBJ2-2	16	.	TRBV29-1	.	TGCAGCGTTGCCTACCGCTGGGGGGCGAACACCGGGGAGCTGTTTTTT	CSVAYRWGANTGELFF
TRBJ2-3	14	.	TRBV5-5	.	TGTGCCAGCAGCGGGGAGTATAGTACAGATACGCAGTATTTT	CASSGEYSTDTQYF
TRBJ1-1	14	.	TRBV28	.	TGTGCCAGCAGCCCTGCCGAGGGGCACACTGAAGCTTTCTTT	CASSPAEGHTEAFF
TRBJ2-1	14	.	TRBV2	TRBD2	TGTGCCAGCAGTGCAGGGACTAGCATTTATGAGCAGTTCTTC	CASSAGTSIYEQFF
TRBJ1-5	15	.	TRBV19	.	TGTGCCAGTAGTATCCAGGATCTTAGCAATCAGCCCCAGCATTTT	CASSIQDLSNQPQHF
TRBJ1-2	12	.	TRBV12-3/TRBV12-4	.	TGTGCCAGCAGTGTGACAGTATATGGCTACACCTTC	CASSVTVYGYTF
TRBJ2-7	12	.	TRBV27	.	TGTGCCAGCAGTTCTCAGGGGAACGAGCAGTACTTC	CASSSQGNEQYF
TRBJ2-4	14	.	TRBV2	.	TGTGCCAGCAGTGCAAGGACCGTCAAAAACATTCAGTACTTC	CASSARTVKNIQYF
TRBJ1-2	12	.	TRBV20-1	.	TGCAGTGCCGTTCAGGGTCCTAAGGGCTACACCTTC	CSAVQGPKGYTF
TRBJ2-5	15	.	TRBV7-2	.	TGTGCCAGCCAAGCTTGGGCTAGCGCTCAAGAGACCCAGTACTTC	CASQAWASAQETQYF
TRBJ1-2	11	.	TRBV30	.	TGTGCCTGGTCAGGGAACTATGGCTACACCTTC	CAWSGNYGYTF
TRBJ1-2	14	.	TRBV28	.	TGTGCCAGCAGCGTAAAAACAGGGTTGGGAGGCTACACCTTC	CASSVKTGLGGYTF
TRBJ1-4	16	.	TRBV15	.	TGTGCCACCAGCAGAGTGGGGAGTGGAAGACGTGAAAAACTGTTTTTT	CATSRVGSGRREKLFF
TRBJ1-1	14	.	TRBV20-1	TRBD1	TGCAGTGCATCCAACAGGGGGCAGGGCACTGAAGCTTTCTTT	CSASNRGQGTEAFF
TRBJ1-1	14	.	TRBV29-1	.	TGCAGCGTTCTTCGATCGTCCGGGAACACTGAAGCTTTCTTT	CSVLRSSGNTEAFF
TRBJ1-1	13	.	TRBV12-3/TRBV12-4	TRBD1	TGTGCCAGCAGGGACAGGGGGTGGACTGAAGCTTTCTTT	CASRDRGWTEAFF
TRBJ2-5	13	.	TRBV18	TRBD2	TGTGCCAGCGGAACCGGGACTAGAGAGACCCAGTACTTC	CASGTGTRETQYF
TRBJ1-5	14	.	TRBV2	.	TGTGCCAGCAGCGTACAGGGTATCGATCAGCCCCAGCATTTT	CASSVQGIDQPQHF
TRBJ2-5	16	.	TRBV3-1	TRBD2	TGTGCCAGCAGCCAAGATCTAGCGGGGGGGCGAGGGACCCAGTACTTC	CASSQDLAGGRGTQYF
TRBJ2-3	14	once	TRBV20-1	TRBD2	TGCAGTGCTAGGGGCGGGGGGGCCGCAGATACGCAGTATTTT	CSARGGGAADTQYF
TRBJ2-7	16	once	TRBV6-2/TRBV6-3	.	TGTGCCAGCAGTTACTCGTTGACAACTGCCACCTACGAGCAGTACTTC	CASSYSLTTATYEQYF
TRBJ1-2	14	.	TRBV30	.	TGTGCCTGGAGTGGTTTAACAGAAAGCTATGGCTACACCTTC	CAWSGLTESYGYTF
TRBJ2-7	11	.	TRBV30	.	TGTGCCTGGAGTGAGGGATACGAGCAGTACTTC	CAWSEGYEQYF
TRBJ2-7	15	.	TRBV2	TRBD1	TGTGCCAGCAGTCCCCGCTGGACAGGGTATCACGAGCAGTACTTC	CASSPRWTGYHEQYF
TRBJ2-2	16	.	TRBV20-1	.	TGCAGTGCTAGGGATTGGCGGAGGAAGAACACCGGGGAGCTGTTTTTT	CSARDWRRKNTGELFF
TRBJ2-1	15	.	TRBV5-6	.	TGTGCCAGCAGGCCTTGGGAGCTAATACGGAGTGAGCAGTTCTTC	CASRPWELIRSEQFF
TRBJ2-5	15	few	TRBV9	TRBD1	TGTGCCAGCAGCCCTGGGACAGCAAATCAAGAGACCCAGTACTTC	CASSPGTANQETQYF
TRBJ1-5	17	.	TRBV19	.	TGTGCCAGTAGACCCCTGAATTTGGGGGACCGCAATCAGCCCCAGCATTTT	CASRPLNLGDRNQPQHF